This note documents a single TCR beta chain sequence. This sample stems from a study of T cell changes during pregnancy in multiple sclerosis. Germline V CDR1 and CDR2: LNHDA, SQIVND (reference sequence). The CDR3 loop spans 14 amino acids. V dropped 8 bases and J dropped 1 base, with 12 bases sitting between them. Repertoires were generated with immunoSEQ multiplex PCR, while TCRdb's copy carries only in-frame clones and drops some. The sample shows 60,000 or so clones, 75% to 95% of them seen only once. This clonotype originated in a female donor with multiple sclerosis, enrolled in a pregnancy study. Source: peripheral blood, taken before pregnancy. The chain joins TRBV19 to TRBJ1-5, with D unresolved. The CDR3 DNA reads as TGTGCCAGTCAAACAGTGGCGAGCAATCAGCCCCAGCATTTT. It codes for CASQTVASNQPQHF.